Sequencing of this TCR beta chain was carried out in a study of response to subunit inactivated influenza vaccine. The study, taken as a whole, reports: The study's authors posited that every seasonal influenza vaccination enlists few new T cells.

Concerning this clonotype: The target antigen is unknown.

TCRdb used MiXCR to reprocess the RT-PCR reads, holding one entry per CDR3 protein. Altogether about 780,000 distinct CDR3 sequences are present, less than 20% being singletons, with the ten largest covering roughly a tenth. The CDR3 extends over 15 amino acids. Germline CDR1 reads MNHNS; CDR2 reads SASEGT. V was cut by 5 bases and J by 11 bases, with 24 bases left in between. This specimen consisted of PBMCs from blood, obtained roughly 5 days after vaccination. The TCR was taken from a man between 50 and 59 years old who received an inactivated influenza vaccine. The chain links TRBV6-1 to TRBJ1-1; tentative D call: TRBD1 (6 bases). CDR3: CASSPGRGASSHAFF. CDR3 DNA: TGTGCCAGCAGTCCAGGTAGGGGGGCGTCGAGTCATGCTTTCTTT.